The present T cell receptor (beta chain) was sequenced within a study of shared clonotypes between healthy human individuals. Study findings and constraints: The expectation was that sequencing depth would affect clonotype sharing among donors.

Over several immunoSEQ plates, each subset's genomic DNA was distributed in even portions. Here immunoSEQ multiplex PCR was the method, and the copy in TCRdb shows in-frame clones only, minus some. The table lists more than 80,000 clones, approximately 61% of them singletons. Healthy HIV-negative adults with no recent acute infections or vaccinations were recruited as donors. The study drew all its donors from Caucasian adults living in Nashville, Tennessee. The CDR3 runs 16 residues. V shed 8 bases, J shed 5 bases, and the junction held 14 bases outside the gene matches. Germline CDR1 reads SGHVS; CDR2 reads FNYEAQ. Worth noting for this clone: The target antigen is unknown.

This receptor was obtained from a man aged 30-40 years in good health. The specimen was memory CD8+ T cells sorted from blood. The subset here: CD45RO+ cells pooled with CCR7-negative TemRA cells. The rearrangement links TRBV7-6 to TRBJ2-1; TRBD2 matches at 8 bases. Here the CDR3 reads CASYPLLTGGHNEQFF. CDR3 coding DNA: TGTGCCAGCTACCCCCTGCTAACGGGAGGGCACAATGAGCAGTTCTTC.